These 22 T cell receptor beta chains originate from one sample sequenced in a study of control samples from healthy donors and cancer patients (dated by TCRdb to the early 2020s). Libraries came from the immunoSEQ multiplex PCR assay. The immuneACCESS repertoire file appears here via TCRdb, limited to in-frame rearrangements. These files lack a portion of the clones; in checked studies, under half of the deficit traces to unresolved V genes, and the cause of the others is not known. This sample holds around 75,000 clones; around 92% were observed only once. The top ten clones comprise more than 5% of the sample. Source material: blood. The receptor source for this set is a woman aged 60 to 75 in good health.

The V gene is TRBV7-2, the J gene TRBJ1-5; tentatively, D is TRBD1 (5 bases). Trimming took 4 bases from V and 6 from J, leaving 13 bases between them. The CDR3 is made up of 14 amino acids. The germline gives CDR1 SGHTA, CDR2 FQGNSA. The chain's CDR3 is CASSSTGGGQPQHF. The CDR3 bases are TGTGCCAGCAGCTCTACAGGTGGAGGTCAGCCCCAGCATTTT.

V gene TRBV30 combines with J gene TRBJ1-6; a possible D gene is TRBD1 (6 bases). The V end lost 2 bases, the J end lost 7 bases, and 9 bases lay between the germline ends. The germline gives CDR1 GTSNPN, CDR2 SVGIG (reference sequence). The CDR3 has 13 amino acids. The CDR3 nucleotides are TGTGCCTGGAGTACACAGGGAAATTCACCCCTCCACTTT. This sequence encodes CAWSTQGNSPLHF. The variable domain in full, completed from reference TRBV30 and TRBJ1-6, reads SQTIHQWPATLVQPVGSPLSLECTVEGTSNPNLYWYRQAAGRGLQLLFYSVGIGQISSEVPQNLSASRPQDRQFILSSKKLLLSDSGFYLCAWSTQGNSPLHFGNGTRLTVT.

V and J are TRBV29-1 and TRBJ2-1, with TRBD2 matching 9 bases. Looked up from germline, CDR1 is SQVTM and CDR2 is ANQGSEA. There are 14 residues in the CDR3. J lost 5 bases, V lost 6 bases, and 8 bases had no gene match. CDR3 coding DNA: TGCAGCGTGGCCGGGCTAGCGGGACACAATGAGCAGTTCTTC. The encoded protein is CSVAGLAGHNEQFF.

This clone appeared once. The rearrangement uses TRBV18 and TRBJ1-1; TRBD1 matches 7 bases. Trimming at V came to 6 bases and at J to 0 bases, leaving 7 bases not matched to a gene. The CDR3 consists of 15 residues. Germline V gene lookup returns CDR1 KGHSH and CDR2 LQKENI. In DNA, the CDR3 is TGTGCCAGCTCGGGACAGACTAACATGAACACTGAAGCTTTCTTT. This encodes CASSGQTNMNTEAFF.

This clone was observed once. This chain joins TRBV6-5 and TRBJ1-1; maybe TRBD1 (6 bases). The CDR3 has 15 amino acids. Trimming left V 6 bases short and J 5 bases short, with 19 bases between. CDR1 and CDR2 from the germline V gene are MNHEY and SVGAGI. CDR3: CASSPERGLRTEAFF. The CDR3, as DNA: TGTGCCAGCAGCCCGGAGCGGGGGCTGAGGACTGAAGCTTTCTTT.

V gene TRBV18 combines with J gene TRBJ2-3; possible D gene TRBD1, 5 bases. Trimming cost V 3 bases and J 4 bases, with 11 bases left between them. The germline CDR1 and CDR2 sequences are KGHSH and LQKENI. The CDR3 runs to 14 residues. This CDR3 is CASSPSGQPDTQYF. The CDR3 nucleotides read TGTGCCAGCTCACCCTCAGGGCAACCAGATACGCAGTATTTT. Full variable domain (outside the CDR3, taken from reference TRBV18 and TRBJ2-3): NAGVMQNPRHLVRRRGQEARLRCSPMKGHSHVYWYRQLPEEGLKFMVYLQKENIIDESGMPKERFSAEFPKEGPSILRIQQVVRGDSAAYFCASSPSGQPDTQYFGPGTRLTVL.

The chain has TRBV19 and TRBJ2-2; 15 nucleotides line up with TRBD2. Germline trimming cut 9 bases from V and 9 bases from J; bases unmatched to any gene: 2. The CDR3 length is 13 residues. Germline-derived CDR1 and CDR2 are LNHDA and SQIVND (reference sequence). DNA of the CDR3: TGTGCCAGCGGGACTAGCGGGAGGCGGGAGCTGTTTTTT. Translation: CASGTSGRRELFF.

In its sample, this clone was seen once. The CDR3 nucleotides are TGCGCCAGCAGCGAGGGGCAAGGGACCGGGGAGCTGTTTTTT. It specifies CASSEGQGTGELFF. J is TRBJ2-2 and V is TRBV5-1, with D perhaps matching TRBD1 or TRBD2 (5 bases each). Deletions cut 4 bases from V and 5 bases from J, with 12 bases between. The CDR3 has 14 residues. From germline, CDR1 is SGHRS and CDR2 YFSETQ.

The genes are TRBV27 and TRBJ1-2, with D perhaps TRBD1 (5 bases). Deletions cut 6 bases from V and 0 bases from J, with 8 bases between. The CDR3 is 13 amino acids. Germline CDR1 and CDR2: MNHEY and SMNVEV (reference sequence). The chain's CDR3 is CASRLTANYGYTF. As DNA, the CDR3 is TGTGCCAGCAGGCTGACAGCTAACTATGGCTACACCTTC.

This clone was detected only once. V and J are TRBV5-4 and TRBJ2-7, with D perhaps being TRBD1 or TRBD2 (5 bases each). CDR1 is SGHNT, CDR2 YYREEE, per germline (reference sequence). V was trimmed by 3 bases and J by 2 bases, leaving 9 bases between them. The CDR3 spans 13 residues. CDR3 bases: TGTGCCAGCAGCTCGGGACGGACCTACGAGCAGTACTTC. Amino acid sequence: CASSSGRTYEQYF.

This chain joins TRBV29-1 and TRBJ1-1; perhaps TRBD1 as D (6 bases). Germline V CDR1 and CDR2: SQVTM, ANQGSEA. The length of the CDR3 is 12 residues. V lost 4 bases and J 4 bases, leaving 10 bases between the germline ends. CDR3: CSVGRGLTEAFF. CDR3 sequence (DNA): TGCAGCGTTGGCCGGGGGCTCACTGAAGCTTTCTTT. Full variable domain (rest looked up from reference TRBV29-1 and TRBJ1-1): SAVISQKPSRDICQRGTSLTIQCQVDSQVTMMFWYRQQPGQSLTLIATANQGSEATYESGFVIDKFPISRPNLTFSTLTVSNMSPEDSSIYLCSVGRGLTEAFFGQGTRLTVV.

V and J are TRBV28 and TRBJ1-5, with D hard to call. This CDR3 comprises 13 residues. The ends were cut back, 6 bases at V and 3 bases at J, with 9 bases in the middle. The V gene's germline CDR1 is MDHEN and CDR2 SYDVKM. CDR3 amino acids: CASRPTLNQPQHF. The CDR3 DNA is TGTGCCAGCAGGCCGACACTCAATCAGCCCCAGCATTTT.

The rearrangement joins TRBV28 to TRBJ2-1, with TRBD2 matching over 8 bases. Germline CDR1 and CDR2: MDHEN and SYDVKM. The V and J ends lost 5 bases and 4 bases, in that order; junction bases with no gene match: 7. There are 15 residues in the CDR3. CDR3 sequence: CASSPAGGAYNEQFF. The CDR3 bases are TGTGCCAGCAGTCCGGCGGGAGGCGCATACAATGAGCAGTTCTTC.

This chain uses TRBV19 with TRBJ2-7, with 7 bases that match TRBD2. The CDR3 totals 14 residues. Germline V gene lookup returns CDR1 LNHDA and CDR2 SQIVND (reference sequence). The V gene end was trimmed by 6 bases and the J gene end by 2 bases; junction bases not matched to a gene: 7. The CDR3 is CASSRGGSAYEQYF. In nucleotides, the CDR3 is TGTGCCAGTAGCCGGGGAGGGAGCGCCTACGAGCAGTACTTC.

V gene TRBV11-2 combines with J gene TRBJ2-2; no clear D. The V gene lost 5 bases and the J gene lost 1 base, with 17 bases spanning the gap. The CDR3 covers 17 residues. The V gene's germline CDR1 is SGHAT and CDR2 FQNNGV. Written as DNA, the CDR3 is TGTGCCAGCAGCGAACAGAACCCCGTCCTGAACACCGGGGAGCTGTTTTTT. Translated: CASSEQNPVLNTGELFF.

This chain links TRBV19 with TRBJ1-5, with a weak D call TRBD1 (6 bases). The CDR3 has 16 amino acids. V was cut by 7 bases and J by 4 bases, with 20 bases left in between. Germline CDR1 LNHDA, CDR2 SQIVND (reference sequence). CDR3 DNA: TGTGCCAGTATGGGGGGGCGAGAGCTTCCTAATCAGCCCCAGCATTTT. Its protein product is CASMGGRELPNQPQHF. Drawing the rest from reference TRBV19 and TRBJ1-5, the complete variable domain is DGGITQSPKYLFRKEGQNVTLSCEQNLNHDAMYWYRQDPGQGLRLIYYSQIVNDFQKGDIAEGYSVSREKKESFPLTVTSAQKNPTAFYLCASMGGRELPNQPQHFGDGTRLSIL.

The gene calls are TRBV10-3 and TRBJ1-2; D is ambiguous. V was cut by 4 bases and J by 2 bases, with 8 bases left in between. Germline loops: CDR1 ENHRY, CDR2 SYGVKD. This CDR3 comprises 13 residues. CDR3 protein: CAISAGVNYGYTF. The CDR3 DNA sequence: TGTGCCATCAGTGCCGGGGTCAACTATGGCTACACCTTC.

This chain links TRBV5-4 with TRBJ2-5; 7 nucleotides line up with TRBD1. Germline loops: CDR1 SGHNT, CDR2 YYREEE (reference sequence). The CDR3 is 15 amino acids. Unmatched junction bases numbered 5, after V lost 1 base and J lost 2 bases. This CDR3 is CASSLSKTGQETQYF. CDR3 nucleotide sequence: TGTGCCAGCAGCTTGTCGAAGACAGGGCAAGAGACCCAGTACTTC.

J is TRBJ1-1 and V is TRBV28, with D maybe TRBD1 (5 bases). From germline, CDR1 is MDHEN and CDR2 SYDVKM. V gave up 2 bases and J gave up 4 bases, with 14 bases separating them. The CDR3 is 15 amino acids. Written as DNA, the CDR3 is TGTGCCAGCAGTTTAAGGAGCGCAAGGGGCACTGAAGCTTTCTTT. Translated, it gives CASSLRSARGTEAFF.

The genes are TRBV6-5 and TRBJ1-1; weak D call: TRBD1 (6 bases). CDR1 is MNHEY and CDR2 is SVGAGI in the germline V gene. The CDR3 consists of 14 residues. V was shortened by 8 bases and J by 4 bases, with 17 bases between the two germline ends. The DNA for the CDR3 is TGTGCCAGCGACCGGGACACTCGGTTCACTGAAGCTTTCTTT. Translated, it gives CASDRDTRFTEAFF.

This clone occurred a few times. This chain uses TRBV14 with TRBJ1-1, with 8 bases identical to TRBD1. Germline V gene lookup returns CDR1 SGHDN and CDR2 FVKESK. V lost 6 bases and J lost 4; bases outside the gene matches: 4. CDR3 length equals 13 residues. The CDR3 loop reads CASRSGTGTEAFF. The CDR3 bases are TGTGCCAGCAGATCCGGGACAGGCACTGAAGCTTTCTTT.

The V and J genes are TRBV18 and TRBJ2-1; 9 nucleotides agree with TRBD2. Germline trimming cut 1 base from V and 2 bases from J; bases unmatched to any gene: 3. The length of the CDR3 is 16 residues. The V gene's germline CDR1 is KGHSH and CDR2 LQKENI. For the CDR3, the DNA is TGTGCCAGCTCACCACGGCTAGCGGGGACCTACAATGAGCAGTTCTTC. It is translated as CASSPRLAGTYNEQFF.